Shown below are 10 T cell receptor beta chains from a single sample sequenced in a study of CXCR3-negative and CXCR3-positive naive CD8 T cells. Findings and caveats of the study: For CXCR3-positive naive cells, TRB CDR3s were more hydrophobic than those of CXCR3-negative naive cells.

With UMI labels, 5' RACE was used to prepare the TRB cDNA libraries. TCRdb reprocessed the 5' RACE reads and reports one entry per CDR3 protein, with no DNA. Its listing shows 6,500 to 7,000 distinct CDR3 sequences. No cognate antigen is known for these TCRs. The specimen sequenced was naive CXCR3+ CD8+ T cells from blood. Subset given: CD45RO-CCR7+CD27+CD95- naive CD8+ T cells expressing CXCR3 (TNR3+). The source is a human donor in good health. Some clones in this sample may be carry-over from other donors' samples.

This clonotype is medium-sized by frequency. This chain uses TRBV28 with TRBJ2-3; the D gene TCRdb calls, TRBD1, cannot be checked with no DNA. This CDR3 is 15 amino acids long. From germline, CDR1 is MDHEN and CDR2 SYDVKM. CDR3 sequence reads: CASSLTRGVTDTQYF.

The chain links TRBV19 to TRBJ1-2; the TRBD1 assignment by TCRdb is unverifiable without DNA. Per germline, CDR1 LNHDA and CDR2 SQIVND (reference sequence). This CDR3 has 15 amino acids. The CDR3 is CASSIVSGGSYGYTF.

This chain links TRBV4-1 with TRBJ2-7; the D call of TRBD1 rests on TCRdb alone, since no DNA is present to check it. Germline loops: CDR1 MGHRA, CDR2 YSYEKL. CDR3 length: 14 amino acids. This CDR3 is CASSQDGRGEEQYF.

This clonotype is deemed medium-sized by its frequency. The chain has TRBV2 and TRBJ2-6; the D call of TRBD1 rests on TCRdb alone, since no DNA is present to check it. This CDR3 is built from 17 residues. The germline gives CDR1 SNHLY, CDR2 FYNNEI. The CDR3 sequence is CASSVETGSSGANVLTF.

According to its frequency, this clonotype is medium-sized. V is TRBV4-2 and J is TRBJ2-1. CDR1 is LGHNA and CDR2 is YNFKEQ in the germline V gene. The CDR3 has 18 residues. CDR3 residues: CASSQESWAEYSYNEQFF.

V is TRBV20-1 and J is TRBJ2-5. Germline assignment: CDR1 DFQATT and CDR2 SNEGSKA (reference sequence). The CDR3 runs 12 residues. The CDR3 reads CSARQIKETQYF.

The chain links TRBV7-6 to TRBJ1-1; there is no DNA to check the TCRdb D call of TRBD1. Germline assignment: CDR1 SGHVS and CDR2 FNYEAQ. The CDR3 loop spans 16 amino acids. This chain's CDR3 is CASSLKEGALNTEAFF.

CDR3 sequence reads: CSGLGISGNTIYF. This chain uses TRBV29-1 with TRBJ1-3. From germline, CDR1 is SQVTM and CDR2 ANQGSEA. The CDR3 is 13 residues long.

The rearrangement links TRBV7-3 to TRBJ1-5. This CDR3 spans 13 amino acids. Germline lookup yields CDR1 SGHTA and CDR2 FQGTGA. The CDR3 loop is CASSLPWDQPQHF.

The J gene is TRBJ2-3, the V gene TRBV28. From germline, CDR1 is MDHEN and CDR2 SYDVKM. There are 14 residues in the CDR3. The chain's CDR3 is CASSEVGSTDTQYF.